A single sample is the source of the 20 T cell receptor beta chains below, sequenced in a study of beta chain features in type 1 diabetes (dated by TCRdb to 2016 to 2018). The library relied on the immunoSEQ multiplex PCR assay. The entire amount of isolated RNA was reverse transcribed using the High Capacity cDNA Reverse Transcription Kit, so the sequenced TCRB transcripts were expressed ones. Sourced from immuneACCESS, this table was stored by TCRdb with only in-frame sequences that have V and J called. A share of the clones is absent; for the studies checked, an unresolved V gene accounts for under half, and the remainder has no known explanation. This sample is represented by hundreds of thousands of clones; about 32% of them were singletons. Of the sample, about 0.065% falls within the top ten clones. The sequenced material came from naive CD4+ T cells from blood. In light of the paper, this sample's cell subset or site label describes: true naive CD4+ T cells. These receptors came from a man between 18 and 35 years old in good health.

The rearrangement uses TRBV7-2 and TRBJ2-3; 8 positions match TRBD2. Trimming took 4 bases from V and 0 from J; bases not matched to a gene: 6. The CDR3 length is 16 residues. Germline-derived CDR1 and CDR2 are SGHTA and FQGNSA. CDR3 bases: TGTGCCAGCAGCTACTTTAGCGGGATAAGCACAGATACGCAGTATTTT. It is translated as CASSYFSGISTDTQYF.

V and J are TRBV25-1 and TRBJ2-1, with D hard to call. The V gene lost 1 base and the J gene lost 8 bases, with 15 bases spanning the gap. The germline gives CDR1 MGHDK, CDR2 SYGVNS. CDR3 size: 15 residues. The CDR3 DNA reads TGTGCCAGCAGTGAATCGAGGTTTAGGGTCGATGAGCAGTTCTTC. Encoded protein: CASSESRFRVDEQFF.

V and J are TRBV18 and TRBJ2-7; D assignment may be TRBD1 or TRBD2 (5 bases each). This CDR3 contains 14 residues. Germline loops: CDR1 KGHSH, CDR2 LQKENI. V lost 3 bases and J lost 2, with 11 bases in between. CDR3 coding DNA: TGTGCCAGCTCACCCTCGGGGCGCACCTACGAGCAGTACTTC. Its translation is CASSPSGRTYEQYF.

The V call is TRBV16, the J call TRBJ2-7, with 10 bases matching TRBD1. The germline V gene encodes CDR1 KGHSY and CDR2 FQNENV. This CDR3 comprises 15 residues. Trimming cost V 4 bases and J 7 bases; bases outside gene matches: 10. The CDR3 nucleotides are TGTGCCAGCAGCCGCCTTGACAGGGGGCTGGGGGAGCAGTACTTC. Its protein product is CASSRLDRGLGEQYF.

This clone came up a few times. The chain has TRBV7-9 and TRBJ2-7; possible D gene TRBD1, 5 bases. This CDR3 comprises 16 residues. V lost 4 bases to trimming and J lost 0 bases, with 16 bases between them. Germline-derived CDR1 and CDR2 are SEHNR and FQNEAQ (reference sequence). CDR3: CASSSPRTNSSYEQYF. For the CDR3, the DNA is TGTGCCAGCAGCTCCCCCCGGACAAATAGCTCCTACGAGCAGTACTTC.

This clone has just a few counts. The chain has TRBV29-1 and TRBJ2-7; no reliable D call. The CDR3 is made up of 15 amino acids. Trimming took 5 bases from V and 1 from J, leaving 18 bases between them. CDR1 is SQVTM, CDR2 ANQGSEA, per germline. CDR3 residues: CSVIPPGRASYEQYF. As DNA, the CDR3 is TGCAGCGTTATCCCCCCCGGAAGGGCTTCCTACGAGCAGTACTTC.

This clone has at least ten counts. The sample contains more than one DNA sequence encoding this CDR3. The CDR3 protein is CAWSGQLNTEAFF. Here the CDR3 DNA reads TGTGCCTGGTCGGGACAGCTGAACACTGAAGCTTTCTTT. The V gene is TRBV30, the J gene TRBJ1-1; 7 bases agree with TRBD1. V shed 5 bases and J 0 bases; nucleotides not matched to a gene: 3. The CDR3 has 13 amino acids. Germline CDR1 is GTSNPN and CDR2 is SVGIG (reference sequence).

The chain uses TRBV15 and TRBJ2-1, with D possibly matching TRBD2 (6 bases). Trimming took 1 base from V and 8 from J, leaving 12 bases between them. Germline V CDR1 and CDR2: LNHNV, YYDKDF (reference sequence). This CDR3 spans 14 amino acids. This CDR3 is CATSRAGVGYEQFF. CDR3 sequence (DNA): TGTGCCACCAGCAGAGCGGGAGTCGGGTATGAGCAGTTCTTC.

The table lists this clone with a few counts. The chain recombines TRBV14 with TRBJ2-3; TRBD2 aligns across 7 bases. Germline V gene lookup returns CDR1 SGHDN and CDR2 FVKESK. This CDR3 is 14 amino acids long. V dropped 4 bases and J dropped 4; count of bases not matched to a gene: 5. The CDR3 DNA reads TGTGCCAGCAGCCCCCAGCGGGGCTCAGATACGCAGTATTTT. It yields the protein CASSPQRGSDTQYF.

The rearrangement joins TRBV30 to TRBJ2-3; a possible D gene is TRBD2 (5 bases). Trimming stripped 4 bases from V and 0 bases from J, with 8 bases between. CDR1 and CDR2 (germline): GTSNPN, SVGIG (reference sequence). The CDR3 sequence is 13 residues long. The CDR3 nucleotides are TGTGCCTGGATCGGCGGGAGCACAGATACGCAGTATTTT. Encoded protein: CAWIGGSTDTQYF.

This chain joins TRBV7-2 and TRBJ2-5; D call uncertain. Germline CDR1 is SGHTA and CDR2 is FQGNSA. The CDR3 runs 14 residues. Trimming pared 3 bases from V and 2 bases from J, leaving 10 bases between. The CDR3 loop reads CASSLPRNQETQYF. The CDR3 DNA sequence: TGTGCCAGCAGCTTGCCTAGAAATCAAGAGACCCAGTACTTC. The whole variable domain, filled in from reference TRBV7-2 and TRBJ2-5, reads GAGVSQSPSNKVTEKGKDVELRCDPISGHTALYWYRQSLGQGLEFLIYFQGNSAPDKSGLPSDRFSAERTGGSVSTLTIQRTQQEDSAVYLCASSLPRNQETQYFGPGTRLLVL.

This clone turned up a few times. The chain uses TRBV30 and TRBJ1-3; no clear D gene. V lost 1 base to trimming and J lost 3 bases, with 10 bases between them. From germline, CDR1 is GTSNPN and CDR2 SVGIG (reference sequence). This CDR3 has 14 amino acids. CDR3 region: CAWSGRIHGNTIYF. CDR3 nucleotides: TGTGCCTGGAGTGGAAGGATACATGGAAACACCATATATTTT.

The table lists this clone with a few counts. CDR3 loop: CASSLEGPAETQYF. DNA of the CDR3: TGCGCCAGCAGCTTGGAGGGGCCTGCGGAGACCCAGTACTTC. This rearrangement joins TRBV5-1 to TRBJ2-5, with TRBD1 as a possible D gene (5 bases). Germline-derived CDR1 and CDR2 are SGHRS and YFSETQ. V gave up 0 bases and J gave up 5 bases, with 11 bases separating them. This CDR3 spans 14 amino acids.

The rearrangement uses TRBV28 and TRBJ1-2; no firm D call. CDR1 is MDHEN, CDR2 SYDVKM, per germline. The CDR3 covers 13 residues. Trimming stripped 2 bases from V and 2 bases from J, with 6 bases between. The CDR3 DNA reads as TGTGCCAGCAGTTTAGTGGGAAACTATGGCTACACCTTC. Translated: CASSLVGNYGYTF.

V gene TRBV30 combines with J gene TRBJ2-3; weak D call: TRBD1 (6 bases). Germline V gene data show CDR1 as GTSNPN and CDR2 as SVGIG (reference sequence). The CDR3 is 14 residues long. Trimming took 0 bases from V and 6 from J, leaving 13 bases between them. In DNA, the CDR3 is TGTGCCTGGAGTGTACACAGGGAAGGGGATACGCAGTATTTT. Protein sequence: CAWSVHREGDTQYF.

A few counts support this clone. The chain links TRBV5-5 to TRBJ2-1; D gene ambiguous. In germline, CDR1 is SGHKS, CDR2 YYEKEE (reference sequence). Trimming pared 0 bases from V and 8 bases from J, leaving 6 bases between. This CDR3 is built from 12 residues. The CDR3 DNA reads TGTGCCAGCAGCTTGGATAGTTATGAGCAGTTCTTC. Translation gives CASSLDSYEQFF.

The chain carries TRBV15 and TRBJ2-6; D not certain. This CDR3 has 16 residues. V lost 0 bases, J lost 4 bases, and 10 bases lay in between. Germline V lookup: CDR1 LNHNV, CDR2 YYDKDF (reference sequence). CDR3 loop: CATSRDKVTGANVLTF. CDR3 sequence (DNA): TGTGCCACCAGCAGAGACAAGGTGACGGGGGCCAACGTCCTGACTTTC.

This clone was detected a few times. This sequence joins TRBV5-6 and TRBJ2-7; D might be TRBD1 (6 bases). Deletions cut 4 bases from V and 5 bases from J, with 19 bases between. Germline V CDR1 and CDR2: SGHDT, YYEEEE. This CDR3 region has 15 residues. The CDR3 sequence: CASSPPGHNRDEQYF. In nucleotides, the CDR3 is TGTGCCAGCAGCCCCCCGGGACACAACAGGGACGAGCAGTACTTC. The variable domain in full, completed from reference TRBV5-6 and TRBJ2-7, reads DAGVTQSPTHLIKTRGQQVTLRCSPKSGHDTVSWYQQALGQGPQFIFQYYEEEERQRGNFPDRFSGHQFPNYSSELNVNALLLGDSALYLCASSPPGHNRDEQYFGPGTRLTVT.

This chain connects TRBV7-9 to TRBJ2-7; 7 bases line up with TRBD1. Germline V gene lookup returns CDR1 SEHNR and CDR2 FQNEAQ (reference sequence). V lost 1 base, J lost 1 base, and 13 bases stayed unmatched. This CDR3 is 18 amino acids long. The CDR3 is CASSLGVMSTGWSYEQYF. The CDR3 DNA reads TGTGCCAGCAGCTTAGGAGTTATGTCGACAGGGTGGTCCTACGAGCAGTACTTC.

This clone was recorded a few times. The CDR3 sequence: CASNLDRNQETQYF. The CDR3 nucleotides read TGTGCCAGCAACCTAGACAGGAACCAAGAGACCCAGTACTTC. The chain joins TRBV6-1 to TRBJ2-5, with D maybe TRBD1 (6 bases). CDR1 MNHNS and CDR2 SASEGT come from the germline V gene. V lost 7 bases, J lost 0 bases, and 12 bases lay in between. The CDR3 consists of 14 residues.